Below are 15 T cell receptor beta chains sequenced from a single sample in a study of vaccination and CD4 T cells after COVID-19. The antigens these receptors bind are not known. Treatment given: roughly 10-day PBMC culture with coronavirus spike peptide pools or control peptides (ViraFEST assay). Sequenced with the Oncomine TCR Beta short-read assay was DNA taken from cultured CD4+ T cells. TCRdb passed the PCR reads through MiXCR, listing each CDR3 protein once. Among around 10,000 distinct CDR3 sequences listed, 73% were seen once. The specimen sequenced was CD4+ T cells from blood, cultured in vitro. Every receptor here comes from a human donor who had recovered from COVID-19.

The rearrangement links TRBV27 to TRBJ1-1; the match to TRBD1 covers 11 bases. The V gene's germline CDR1 is MNHEY and CDR2 SMNVEV (reference sequence). V dropped 3 bases and J dropped 4; count of bases not matched to a gene: 7. The CDR3 loop spans 16 amino acids. The CDR3 nucleotides read TGTGCCAGCAGTTTTTACGGACAGGGGGCAAGCACTGAAGCTTTCTTT. This sequence encodes CASSFYGQGASTEAFF.

The chain is built from TRBV7-9 and TRBJ1-2; D possibly corresponds to TRBD1 (5 bases). This CDR3 is 15 amino acids long. Trimming removed 5 bases at V and 6 bases at J, with 19 bases between. The germline CDR1 and CDR2 sequences are SEHNR and FQNEAQ (reference sequence). Here the CDR3 DNA reads TGTGCCAGCAGCCATAATCCGTCCTCGGGGGATGGCTACACCTTC. Residues: CASSHNPSSGDGYTF. Based on the CDR3 plus reference TRBV7-9 and TRBJ1-2, the full variable domain is DTGVSQNPRHKITKRGQNVTFRCDPISEHNRLYWYRQTLGQGPEFLTYFQNEAQLEKSRLLSDRFSAERPKGSFSTLEIQRTEQGDSAMYLCASSHNPSSGDGYTFGSGTRLTVV.

The V gene is TRBV6-2 or TRBV6-3, the J gene TRBJ1-2; D gene uncertain. The CDR3 runs to 12 residues. The germline V gene has CDR1 MNHEY and CDR2 SVGEGT. V lost 6 bases, J lost 6 bases, and 11 bases lay in between. The CDR3 DNA reads as TGTGCCAGCAGCCCACAGAAAGATGGCTACACCTTC. This translates into CASSPQKDGYTF.

The chain combines TRBV21-1 with TRBJ2-7; the D call TRBD1 from the table was never checked on the DNA. TRBV21-1 is labeled a pseudogene. This CDR3 has 15 amino acids. This chain's CDR3 is CASSALRDISYEQYF. The DNA for the CDR3 is TGTGCCAGCAGCGCACTCCGGGACATCTCCTACGAGCAGTACTTC.

The gene calls are TRBV7-3 and TRBJ1-5; D unclear. This CDR3 contains 13 residues. The germline gives CDR1 SGHTA, CDR2 FQGTGA. V lost 5 bases to trimming and J lost 3 bases, with 8 bases between them. CDR3 sequence: CASSKAPNQPQHF. The CDR3 DNA reads TGTGCCAGCAGCAAAGCCCCCAATCAGCCCCAGCATTTT.

This chain connects TRBV10-3 to TRBJ1-6, with D possibly being TRBD1 (6 bases). Germline-derived CDR1 and CDR2 are ENHRY and SYGVKD. This CDR3 is built from 14 residues. The V end lost 10 bases, the J end lost 9 bases, and 19 bases lay between the germline ends. CDR3 residues: CATRLGGEGSPLHF. CDR3 DNA: TGTGCCACAAGGTTGGGGGGCGAAGGTTCACCCCTCCACTTT.

This clonotype was detected only a few times. The chain recombines TRBV20-1 with TRBJ1-6; a possible D gene is TRBD1 (6 bases). The CDR3 consists of 14 residues. Trimming took 6 bases from V and 5 from J, leaving 14 bases between them. Germline V CDR1 and CDR2: DFQATT, SNEGSKA (reference sequence). The CDR3 DNA reads as TGCAGTGCGACCCGGACAGTCAATAATTCACCCCTCCACTTT. Protein: CSATRTVNNSPLHF.

This chain uses TRBV6-5 with TRBJ1-5, with 9 bases aligning to TRBD1. CDR1 and CDR2 from the germline V gene are MNHEY and SVGAGI. After removal of 2 bases from V and 6 bases from J, the junction contained 5 bases not matched to a gene. The CDR3 consists of 15 residues. The CDR3: CASSYGTGNTQPQHF. The CDR3 DNA follows: TGTGCCAGCAGTTACGGGACAGGGAATACTCAGCCCCAGCATTTT.

This sequence joins TRBV7-2 and TRBJ2-7, with a possible D match to TRBD1 (6 bases). The CDR3 runs to 15 residues. CDR1 is SGHTA, CDR2 FQGNSA, per germline. V was trimmed by 3 bases and J by 0 bases, leaving 12 bases between them. CDR3 bases: TGTGCCAGCAGCTTCACCGGGACAAGCTCCTACGAGCAGTACTTC. This encodes CASSFTGTSSYEQYF.

The chain carries TRBV5-4 and TRBJ1-1; 11 bases agree with TRBD1. J gave up 5 bases and V 2 bases, and 2 bases lay outside the gene matches. CDR1 is SGHNT and CDR2 is YYREEE in the germline V gene (reference sequence). The CDR3 contains 14 residues. The CDR3 sequence: CASSFRDRGTEAFF. The CDR3 region has the DNA TGTGCCAGCAGCTTCCGGGACAGGGGGACTGAAGCTTTCTTT.

The V gene is TRBV6-5, the J gene TRBJ1-5; 8 bases align to TRBD1. The germline gives CDR1 MNHEY, CDR2 SVGAGI. V lost 0 bases to trimming and J lost 3 bases; unmatched junction nucleotides: 7. CDR3 length equals 17 residues. The CDR3, as DNA: TGTGCCAGCAGTTACTCTGGCAGGGGGCCCTCCAATCAGCCCCAGCATTTT. Amino acid sequence: CASSYSGRGPSNQPQHF.

In this sample, this clonotype turned up a few times. The CDR3 protein is CASSLGDRTGGTQYF. The DNA for the CDR3 is TGTGCCAGCAGCTTAGGAGACAGGACCGGGGGGACCCAGTACTTC. The chain employs TRBV7-2 and TRBJ2-5, with D possibly called TRBD1 or TRBD2 (6 bases each). The germline V gene has CDR1 SGHTA and CDR2 FQGNSA. The CDR3 is 15 amino acids. V was pared by 1 base and J by 7 bases, with 16 bases between. Based on the CDR3 plus reference TRBV7-2 and TRBJ2-5, the full variable domain is GAGVSQSPSNKVTEKGKDVELRCDPISGHTALYWYRQSLGQGLEFLIYFQGNSAPDKSGLPSDRFSAERTGGSVSTLTIQRTQQEDSAVYLCASSLGDRTGGTQYFGPGTRLLVL.

This clonotype occurred a few times. The CDR3 protein is CASSSNQGIEAFF. CDR3 nucleotide sequence: TGTGCCAGCAGCTCAAACCAGGGGATTGAAGCTTTCTTT. The chain joins TRBV7-2 to TRBJ1-1; weak D call: TRBD1 (6 bases). Trimming left V 4 bases short and J 7 bases short, with 13 bases between. The CDR3 spans 13 residues. CDR1 is SGHTA and CDR2 is FQGNSA in the germline V gene.

This chain links TRBV6-4 with TRBJ1-1, with D perhaps matching TRBD1 (5 bases). V was trimmed by 0 bases and J by 1 base, leaving 12 bases between them. This CDR3 comprises 16 residues. Germline CDR1 and CDR2: MRHNA and SNTAGT. The CDR3 DNA reads TGTGCCAGCAGTGACTCAGCCGGGACCGCGAACACTGAAGCTTTCTTT. Translation: CASSDSAGTANTEAFF.

This clonotype was seen just once. J is TRBJ2-7 and V is TRBV10-3; TRBD2 aligns across 8 bases. From germline, CDR1 is ENHRY and CDR2 SYGVKD. The ends lost 3 bases at V and 0 bases at J; junction bases unmatched: 7. The CDR3 sequence is 16 residues long. This chain's CDR3 is CAISDPTSGGSYEQYF. The CDR3 coding sequence is TGTGCCATCAGTGATCCCACTAGCGGCGGCTCCTACGAGCAGTACTTC.